Shown below are 11 T cell receptor beta chains from a single sample sequenced in a study of radiation and T cells in renal cell carcinoma. Specified time point: blood 4 weeks post-SBRT, at nephrectomy. The treatment was: 15 Gy SBRT to primary tumor, nephrectomy 4 weeks later. Sequencing used immunoSEQ multiplex PCR; TCRdb keeps in-frame clones, though not all of them. Of around 81,000 clones listed, around 85% are singletons. The sequencing used blood, collected from a patient whose treatment included radiotherapy and nephrectomy. These receptors came from a man aged 45-60 years with renal cell carcinoma.

In its sample, this clone is large. This chain connects TRBV5-6 to TRBJ2-7; D remains unclear. Trimming removed 4 bases at V and 6 bases at J, with 11 bases between. This CDR3 is 12 amino acids long. The V gene's germline CDR1 is SGHDT and CDR2 YYEEEE. The chain's CDR3 is CASSVNYVEQYF. In nucleotides, the CDR3 is TGTGCCAGCAGCGTGAATTATGTCGAGCAGTACTTC.

In this sample, this clone turned up a few times. The rearrangement joins TRBV18 to TRBJ2-5, with 8 positions matching TRBD1. V was pared by 5 bases and J by 4 bases, with 12 bases of the junction left unmatched. The CDR3 sequence is 16 residues long. The germline V gene encodes CDR1 KGHSH and CDR2 LQKENI. Written as DNA, the CDR3 is TGTGCCAGCTCAACGCGACAGGGGATGAGTGTAGAGACCCAGTACTTC. Protein product: CASSTRQGMSVETQYF. Looking up the rest from reference TRBV18 and TRBJ2-5 gives the full variable domain: NAGVMQNPRHLVRRRGQEARLRCSPMKGHSHVYWYRQLPEEGLKFMVYLQKENIIDESGMPKERFSAEFPKEGPSILRIQQVVRGDSAAYFCASSTRQGMSVETQYFGPGTRLLVL.

This clone showed up many times. V gene TRBV28 combines with J gene TRBJ2-3; possibly TRBD1 for D (6 bases). V lost 6 bases and J 6 bases, leaving 13 bases between the germline ends. This CDR3 has 13 amino acids. The germline gives CDR1 MDHEN, CDR2 SYDVKM. The DNA for the CDR3 is TGTGCCAGCAGACTACAGGGCTCTGATACGCAGTATTTT. As protein: CASRLQGSDTQYF.

This clone was counted only a few times. This chain uses TRBV7-2 with TRBJ1-6; possibly TRBD1 for D (5 bases). The CDR3 extends over 14 amino acids. Trimming removed 1 base at V and 9 bases at J, with 10 bases between. Per germline, CDR1 SGHTA and CDR2 FQGNSA. The CDR3 DNA reads as TGTGCCAGCAGCTTAGAGGGGACCGGTTCACCCCTCCACTTT. Its translation is CASSLEGTGSPLHF.

The gene calls are TRBV4-1 and TRBJ2-7, with 9 bases matching TRBD2. V shed 4 bases, J shed 2 bases, and the junction held 12 bases outside the gene matches. CDR1 and CDR2 from the germline V gene are MGHRA and YSYEKL. The CDR3 consists of 17 residues. CDR3 protein: CASSLTSGTAYTYEQYF. In DNA form, the CDR3 reads TGCGCCAGCAGCCTGACTAGCGGTACTGCCTATACCTACGAGCAGTACTTC.

The chain couples TRBV7-9 to TRBJ1-3; D unclear. The CDR3 spans 14 residues. V lost 2 bases and J 0 bases, leaving 5 bases between the germline ends. Germline V gives CDR1 SEHNR, CDR2 FQNEAQ (reference sequence). CDR3 in DNA: TGTGCCAGCAGCTTAATGGTCTCTGGAAACACCATATATTTT. The encoded protein is CASSLMVSGNTIYF.

The chain recombines TRBV11-2 with TRBJ1-2; a possible D gene is TRBD1 (5 bases). The CDR3 is 13 residues long. V gave up 5 bases and J gave up 7 bases, with 14 bases separating them. Per germline, CDR1 SGHAT and CDR2 FQNNGV. The CDR3 is CASSKWGGSGYTF. The CDR3 region has the DNA TGTGCCAGCAGCAAATGGGGGGGAAGTGGCTACACCTTC.

The J gene is TRBJ2-3, the V gene TRBV9; 9 bases line up with TRBD2. The CDR3 is 16 residues long. Losses at the gene ends were 4 bases for V and 2 bases for J; bases not matched to a gene: 8. CDR1 and CDR2 from the germline V gene are SGDLS and YYNGEE. CDR3 sequence: CASSPGSGRSTDTQYF. CDR3 bases: TGTGCCAGCAGCCCAGGTAGCGGGAGATCCACAGATACGCAGTATTTT. The variable domain in full, completed from reference TRBV9 and TRBJ2-3, reads DSGVTQTPKHLITATGQRVTLRCSPRSGDLSVYWYQQSLDQGLQFLIQYYNGEERAKGNILERFSAQQFPDLHSELNLSSLELGDSALYFCASSPGSGRSTDTQYFGPGTRLTVL.

This clone came up many times. This CDR3 is CASSLDGNQPQHF. The DNA for the CDR3 is TGCGCCAGCAGCTTGGACGGCAATCAGCCCCAGCATTTT. V gene TRBV5-1 combines with J gene TRBJ1-5, with D unresolved. The CDR3 is 13 residues long. From germline, CDR1 is SGHRS and CDR2 YFSETQ. V was cut by 0 bases and J by 2 bases, with 3 bases left in between.

The rearrangement uses TRBV4-2 and TRBJ2-5, with D possibly matching TRBD2 (5 bases). Germline V gives CDR1 LGHNA, CDR2 YNFKEQ. CDR3 length equals 14 residues. Trimming cost V 4 bases and J 1 base, with 10 bases left between them. This chain's CDR3 is CASSLFAGQETQYF. Written as DNA, the CDR3 is TGTGCCAGCAGCCTTTTTGCGGGCCAAGAGACCCAGTACTTC.

This clone was recorded a few times. J is TRBJ1-4 and V is TRBV10-3; weak D call: TRBD1 (5 bases). This CDR3 comprises 14 residues. Trimming cost V 6 bases and J 3 bases, with 11 bases left between them. CDR1 ENHRY and CDR2 SYGVKD come from the germline V gene. CDR3 nucleotide sequence: TGTGCCATCAGGGCGGGGCCTGCTAATGAAAAACTGTTTTTT. Translated: CAIRAGPANEKLFF.